Presented here are 32 T cell receptor beta chains from one specimen sequenced in a study of blood T cell repertoires in COVID-19. Some clones are missing from TCRdb's copy, which holds only in-frame ones; the method was immunoSEQ multiplex PCR. The repertoire includes approximately 260,000 clones, 70% to 90% of them detected once, and under 8% sits in the top ten. The sample consisted of PBMCs or T cells enriched from blood (not recorded which). These receptors were collected from a woman in her fifties or sixties who had been exposed to COVID-19.

This chain links TRBV19 with TRBJ1-6; 9 positions match TRBD1. Germline V gives CDR1 LNHDA, CDR2 SQIVND (reference sequence). This CDR3 spans 16 amino acids. With 5 bases clipped from V and 10 bases from J, the junction kept 12 bases outside the gene matches. Here the CDR3 DNA reads TGTGCCAGTAGTCCGGGGACAGGGAGCTTGGGATCACCCCTCCACTTT. Protein: CASSPGTGSLGSPLHF.

The chain uses TRBV5-6 and TRBJ2-7, with TRBD1 matching over 8 bases. Germline loops: CDR1 SGHDT, CDR2 YYEEEE. V shed 0 bases, J shed 6 bases, and the junction held 8 bases outside the gene matches. The CDR3 totals 15 residues. CDR3 region: CASSLEGTGLAEQYF. DNA for the CDR3: TGTGCCAGCAGCTTGGAGGGGACAGGCCTCGCCGAGCAGTACTTC.

This chain connects TRBV7-2 to TRBJ1-5; 8 bases match TRBD1. From germline, CDR1 is SGHTA and CDR2 FQGNSA. This CDR3 region has 15 residues. The J segment lost 3 bases and the V segment lost 3 bases, leaving 4 bases of the junction unmatched. Written as DNA, the CDR3 is TGTGCCAGCAGCTTGAAGACAGGGGACAATCAGCCCCAGCATTTT. Amino acids: CASSLKTGDNQPQHF.

The chain has TRBV13 and TRBJ1-2, with D maybe TRBD1 (6 bases). CDR1 is PRHDT, CDR2 FYEKMQ, per germline (reference sequence). The CDR3 runs 14 residues. V lost 0 bases to trimming and J lost 6 bases, with 11 bases between them. The CDR3 nucleotides read TGTGCCAGCAGCTTAGGGGGGGCTCGGGATGGCTACACCTTC. Translated, it gives CASSLGGARDGYTF.

The chain carries TRBV14 and TRBJ2-1; TRBD2 agrees at 12 bases. The V gene's germline CDR1 is SGHDN and CDR2 FVKESK. The junction had 8 bases not matched to a gene; V was cut back by 7 bases and J by 7 bases. CDR3 length equals 15 residues. CDR3 coding DNA: TGTGCCAGCACCCGCGGACTAGCGGGGTTTAATGAGCAGTTCTTC. This translates into CASTRGLAGFNEQFF.

The V call is TRBV11-2, the J call TRBJ1-2; unclear D gene. Germline lookup yields CDR1 SGHAT and CDR2 FQNNGV. V lost 5 bases to trimming and J lost 5 bases, with 18 bases between them. The CDR3 is made up of 15 amino acids. This chain's CDR3 is CASSPIPRGGYGYTF. In DNA form, the CDR3 reads TGTGCCAGCAGCCCCATCCCCCGTGGCGGATATGGCTACACCTTC. Filled out from reference TRBV11-2 and TRBJ1-2, the complete variable domain reads EAGVAQSPRYKIIEKRQSVAFWCNPISGHATLYWYQQILGQGPKLLIQFQNNGVVDDSQLPKDRFSAERLKGVDSTLKIQPAKLEDSAVYLCASSPIPRGGYGYTFGSGTRLTVV.

This chain joins TRBV19 and TRBJ2-7; TRBD2 agrees at 16 bases. Germline V gene data show CDR1 as LNHDA and CDR2 as SQIVND (reference sequence). The V segment lost 6 bases and the J segment 12 bases; nucleotides outside the gene matches: 8. The CDR3 consists of 14 residues. The CDR3 here is CASRLGLAGGRWYF. The DNA for the CDR3 is TGTGCCAGTAGGTTGGGACTAGCGGGGGGGAGGTGGTACTTC. Full variable domain (rest looked up from reference TRBV19 and TRBJ2-7): DGGITQSPKYLFRKEGQNVTLSCEQNLNHDAMYWYRQDPGQGLRLIYYSQIVNDFQKGDIAEGYSVSREKKESFPLTVTSAQKNPTAFYLCASRLGLAGGRWYFGPGTRLTVT.

The genes are TRBV5-1 and TRBJ2-1; D perhaps matches TRBD1 (5 bases). The CDR3 runs 16 residues. V was clipped by 4 bases and J by 2 bases, with 16 bases between them. CDR1 and CDR2 from the germline V gene are SGHRS and YFSETQ. The DNA of the CDR3 is TGCGCCAGCAGCGGCACCCCAGGGTTACCCTACAATGAGCAGTTCTTC. It specifies CASSGTPGLPYNEQFF. Supplemented by reference TRBV5-1 and TRBJ2-1, the full variable domain reads KAGVTQTPRYLIKTRGQQVTLSCSPISGHRSVSWYQQTPGQGLQFLFEYFSETQRNKGNFPGRFSGRQFSNSRSEMNVSTLELGDSALYLCASSGTPGLPYNEQFFGPGTRLTVL.

This chain connects TRBV15 to TRBJ2-2; 10 nucleotides line up with TRBD1. Per the germline V gene, CDR1 is LNHNV and CDR2 is YYDKDF (reference sequence). V trimming: 0 bases; J trimming: 8 bases; junction bases outside the gene matches: 9. CDR3 length: 17 residues. CDR3 protein: CATSRDRGQGESGELFF. The CDR3 bases are TGTGCCACCAGCAGAGATCGAGGACAGGGGGAGTCTGGGGAGCTGTTTTTT.

CDR3 nucleotides: TGCAGCGCCGGACAGGTCTATGGCTACACCTTC. Amino acid sequence: CSAGQVYGYTF. The chain carries TRBV29-1 and TRBJ1-2, with TRBD1 identical over 7 bases. Germline trimming cut 7 bases from V and 4 bases from J; bases unmatched to any gene: 3. This CDR3 is built from 11 residues. CDR1 is SQVTM and CDR2 is ANQGSEA in the germline V gene.

As DNA, the CDR3 is TGTGCCAGCAGCTTAGAACGGGACAGGGCTGGAAACACCATATATTTT. This codes for CASSLERDRAGNTIYF. The chain is built from TRBV11-2 and TRBJ1-3; 9 bases are shared with TRBD1. Germline-derived CDR1 and CDR2 are SGHAT and FQNNGV. J lost 2 bases, V lost 0 bases, and 2 bases had no gene match. The length of the CDR3 is 16 residues.

In this sample, this clone turned up once. The chain couples TRBV7-6 to TRBJ2-1; 10 bases line up with TRBD2. The V and J ends lost 2 bases and 4 bases, in that order; junction bases with no gene match: 2. Germline V lookup: CDR1 SGHVS, CDR2 FNYEAQ. The CDR3 is 15 residues long. The CDR3 here is CASSLNSGGYNEQFF. CDR3 DNA sequence: TGTGCCAGCAGCTTAAATAGCGGGGGGTACAATGAGCAGTTCTTC.

The J gene is TRBJ2-5, the V gene TRBV28, with 9 bases aligning to TRBD2. The CDR3 runs 15 residues. V trimming: 2 bases; J trimming: 1 base; junction bases outside the gene matches: 2. The germline gives CDR1 MDHEN, CDR2 SYDVKM. The CDR3, as DNA: TGTGCCAGCAGTTTAATAGCGGGAGCCCAAGAGACCCAGTACTTC. It is translated as CASSLIAGAQETQYF.

This chain connects TRBV9 to TRBJ1-1, with D unresolved. Germline V lookup: CDR1 SGDLS, CDR2 YYNGEE. V lost 3 bases to trimming and J lost 4 bases, with 16 bases between them. The CDR3 runs 15 residues. The CDR3 sequence: CASSERVGGSTEAFF. CDR3 coding DNA: TGTGCCAGCAGCGAGCGGGTGGGTGGTAGCACTGAAGCTTTCTTT.

The sample holds one count of this clone. This chain joins TRBV19 and TRBJ2-7, with D perhaps matching TRBD1 (6 bases). Germline assignment: CDR1 LNHDA and CDR2 SQIVND (reference sequence). V was clipped by 3 bases and J by 2 bases, with 8 bases between them. The CDR3 extends over 13 amino acids. This chain's CDR3 is CASSMTGPYEQYF. CDR3 sequence (DNA): TGTGCCAGTAGTATGACAGGTCCCTACGAGCAGTACTTC.

The V and J genes are TRBV27 and TRBJ1-1; D gene uncertain. This CDR3 has 14 amino acids. Germline CDR1 is MNHEY and CDR2 is SMNVEV (reference sequence). Trimming stripped 4 bases from V and 1 base from J, with 10 bases between. DNA for the CDR3: TGTGCCAGCAGTTACCCCCCAGAGAACACTGAAGCTTTCTTT. Its protein is CASSYPPENTEAFF.

J is TRBJ1-3 and V is TRBV20-1, with no clear D. V lost 3 bases to trimming and J lost 4 bases, with 13 bases between them. The V gene's germline CDR1 is DFQATT and CDR2 SNEGSKA (reference sequence). This CDR3 comprises 14 residues. Here the CDR3 reads CSASESRWGNTIYF. In DNA, the CDR3 is TGCAGTGCTAGTGAATCCCGGTGGGGAAACACCATATATTTT.

The CDR3 protein is CASSAGRDSFYEQYF. CDR3 sequence (DNA): TGTGCCAGCTCCGCCGGACGGGACAGCTTCTACGAGCAGTACTTC. The J gene is TRBJ2-7, the V gene TRBV18; TRBD1 agrees at 7 bases. V shed 6 bases, J shed 3 bases, and the junction held 11 bases outside the gene matches. CDR3 length: 15 amino acids. Germline V gene sequence: CDR1 KGHSH, CDR2 LQKENI.

V usage is TRBV19 and J usage is TRBJ1-5, with 7 bases that match TRBD1. CDR1 is LNHDA, CDR2 SQIVND, per germline (reference sequence). This CDR3 is built from 17 residues. J was trimmed by 3 bases and V by 1 base; bases with no gene match: 9. The CDR3 reads CASSIGPTGRYNQPQHF. The CDR3 nucleotides are TGTGCCAGTAGTATAGGGCCGACAGGGCGGTACAATCAGCCCCAGCATTTT.

The V and J genes are TRBV12-3 or TRBV12-4 and TRBJ2-1; no firm D call. The V end was cut by 4 bases, the J end by 7 bases, with 11 bases between. The CDR3 length is 13 residues. In DNA form, the CDR3 reads TGTGCCAGCAGTTCCCGGGTTCTAAATGAGCAGTTCTTC. This encodes CASSSRVLNEQFF.

This clone was seen only a few times. The V gene is TRBV9, the J gene TRBJ2-1; 12 bases fit TRBD1. Germline CDR1 reads SGDLS; CDR2 reads YYNGEE. Losses at the gene ends were 4 bases for V and 9 bases for J; bases not matched to a gene: 11. The CDR3 spans 16 residues. CDR3 sequence (DNA): TGTGCCAGCAGCATGGGACAGGGGGCGATTGATGCTGAGCAGTTCTTC. It yields the protein CASSMGQGAIDAEQFF.

The chain is built from TRBV27 and TRBJ1-1; tentative D call: TRBD1 (5 bases). Trimming took off 6 bases at V and 4 bases at J, with 12 bases between the two ends. The CDR3 contains 13 residues. From germline, CDR1 is MNHEY and CDR2 SMNVEV (reference sequence). The CDR3 DNA is TGTGCCAGCAGACTGGGGGAGGGCACTGAAGCTTTCTTT. It is translated as CASRLGEGTEAFF.

The rearrangement joins TRBV12-3 or TRBV12-4 to TRBJ1-1; 8 bases align to TRBD1. V was pared by 5 bases and J by 7 bases, with 6 bases of the junction left unmatched. CDR3 length: 13 amino acids. This CDR3 is CASSRDRTDEAFF. The CDR3 bases are TGTGCCAGCAGTAGGGACAGGACTGATGAAGCTTTCTTT.

This clone was counted once. The gene calls are TRBV15 and TRBJ2-1; a weak D match, TRBD2 (7 bases). Germline V gives CDR1 LNHNV, CDR2 YYDKDF (reference sequence). The ends were cut back, 4 bases at V and 2 bases at J, with 12 bases in the middle. This CDR3 region has 15 residues. The CDR3 is CATSKRGAAYNEQFF. In DNA, the CDR3 is TGTGCCACCAGCAAACGGGGGGCGGCCTACAATGAGCAGTTCTTC.

The chain combines TRBV7-9 with TRBJ1-4; 7 nucleotides match TRBD1. Germline assignment: CDR1 SEHNR and CDR2 FQNEAQ (reference sequence). The CDR3 is made up of 14 amino acids. The trim removed 5 bases at V and 7 bases at J, leaving 7 bases unmatched. For the CDR3, the DNA is TGTGCCAGCAGCGTCAGGGGGGATACTGAAAAACTGTTTTTT. Its protein is CASSVRGDTEKLFF.

The chain combines TRBV19 with TRBJ1-6; no firm D call. The CDR3 is made up of 15 amino acids. Trimming removed 1 base at V and 4 bases at J, with 8 bases between. Germline CDR1 LNHDA, CDR2 SQIVND (reference sequence). The CDR3 bases are TGTGCCAGTAGTATAGTTCAGGATTATAATTCACCCCTCCACTTT. Protein product: CASSIVQDYNSPLHF.

The V and J genes are TRBV27 and TRBJ2-7, with D unresolved. Germline CDR1 MNHEY, CDR2 SMNVEV (reference sequence). The V end was cut by 8 bases, the J end by 7 bases, with 12 bases between. This CDR3 region has 11 residues. Here the CDR3 reads CASVPQREQYF. CDR3 DNA: TGTGCCAGCGTCCCCCAACGGGAGCAGTACTTC.

This clone has a handful of counts. The rearrangement links TRBV2 to TRBJ1-5; possibly TRBD1 for D (6 bases). The CDR3 consists of 15 residues. Deletions cut 7 bases from V and 2 bases from J, with 15 bases between. Germline lookup yields CDR1 SNHLY and CDR2 FYNNEI. The CDR3: CASKGGLGGNQPQHF. In DNA, the CDR3 is TGTGCCAGCAAGGGGGGGTTAGGGGGCAATCAGCCCCAGCATTTT.

The gene calls are TRBV5-1 and TRBJ2-3, with 11 bases fitting TRBD1. CDR1 and CDR2 (germline): SGHRS, YFSETQ. J lost 5 bases, V lost 3 bases, and 8 bases had no gene match. The CDR3 totals 16 residues. CDR3 nucleotide sequence: TGCGCCAGCAGCTCGCCGGACAGGGGGCTGGGAGATACGCAGTATTTT. Residues: CASSSPDRGLGDTQYF.

This clone was seen a handful of times. The chain has TRBV2 and TRBJ1-1, with D uncertain. CDR3 length equals 15 residues. V gave up 1 base and J gave up 7 bases, with 16 bases separating them. Germline CDR1 and CDR2: SNHLY and FYNNEI. The CDR3 coding sequence is TGTGCCAGCAGTGAAGTTTCCGCATCCAGTGGTGAAGCTTTCTTT. Its translation: CASSEVSASSGEAFF.

This clone came up a few times. This rearrangement joins TRBV7-6 to TRBJ2-3, with D possibly matching TRBD1 (5 bases). V lost 4 bases and J 0 bases, leaving 8 bases between the germline ends. In germline, CDR1 is SGHVS, CDR2 FNYEAQ. The CDR3 sequence is 14 residues long. CDR3 DNA: TGTGCCAGCAGCTCCAGGGCTAGCACAGATACGCAGTATTTT. Protein: CASSSRASTDTQYF. Full variable domain (rest looked up from reference TRBV7-6 and TRBJ2-3): GAGVSQSPRYKVTKRGQDVALRCDPISGHVSLYWYRQALGQGPEFLTYFNYEAQQDKSGLPNDRFSAERPEGSISTLTIQRTEQRDSAMYRCASSSRASTDTQYFGPGTRLTVL.

The rearrangement links TRBV12-3 or TRBV12-4 to TRBJ2-7; D may be TRBD1 (7 bases). V was clipped by 7 bases and J by 2 bases, with 12 bases between them. The CDR3 is made up of 13 amino acids. The CDR3 DNA follows: TGTGCCAGCAAATCAGGGGGGACCTACGAGCAGTACTTC. Translating it yields CASKSGGTYEQYF.